These 18 T cell receptor beta chains were all obtained from the same sample, sequenced in a study of long-term antiretroviral therapy in people with HIV. The assay, immunoSEQ v3.0, was run at survey level. Here immunoSEQ multiplex PCR was the method, and the copy in TCRdb shows in-frame clones only, minus some. The sample has some 21,000 clones, around 80% seen once. The sequenced sample was unsorted PBMCs, obtained 0.2 years after starting antiretroviral therapy. These receptor sequences come from a woman younger than 45 with HIV.

This clone was recorded once. The chain combines TRBV2 with TRBJ1-5; TRBD1 is a possible D gene (5 bases). Germline loops: CDR1 SNHLY, CDR2 FYNNEI. V shed 7 bases and J shed 5 bases, with 15 bases lying between them. This CDR3 region has 14 residues. CDR3 region: CASNQEGAYQPQHF. DNA of the CDR3: TGTGCCAGCAATCAAGAAGGGGCCTATCAGCCCCAGCATTTT.

In this sample, this clone turned up a few times. The CDR3 DNA is TGCGCCAGCAGCCCGACGAGTGATAGCAATCAGCCCCAGCATTTT. Translation gives CASSPTSDSNQPQHF. The genes are TRBV5-1 and TRBJ1-5; D is ambiguous. Germline V lookup: CDR1 SGHRS, CDR2 YFSETQ. Trimming stripped 4 bases from V and 0 bases from J, with 11 bases between. CDR3 length: 15 residues.

V and J are TRBV11-1 and TRBJ1-3; D call uncertain. Germline V lookup: CDR1 SGHAT, CDR2 FQDESV (reference sequence). V was shortened by 6 bases and J by 0 bases, with 12 bases between the two germline ends. The CDR3 extends over 15 amino acids. The CDR3 DNA reads TGTGCCAGCAGTTTTTCGGCAGACTCTGGAAACACCATATATTTT. Its protein is CASSFSADSGNTIYF.

This clone turned up a few times. The rearrangement links TRBV4-1 to TRBJ1-6; D is unresolved. The CDR3 contains 15 residues. V lost 1 base and J 7 bases, leaving 11 bases between the germline ends. CDR1 is MGHRA, CDR2 YSYEKL, per germline. The CDR3 spells CASSQVQFVNSPLHF. As DNA, the CDR3 is TGCGCCAGCAGCCAAGTGCAATTCGTGAATTCACCCCTCCACTTT.

V gene TRBV29-1 combines with J gene TRBJ1-1; D unresolved. This CDR3 is built from 13 residues. Trimming shortened V by 3 bases and J by 0 bases, and 8 bases separated the two germline ends. Germline values: CDR1 SQVTM, CDR2 ANQGSEA. The chain's CDR3 is CSVEYRMNTEAFF. In DNA form, the CDR3 reads TGCAGCGTTGAGTACCGTATGAACACTGAAGCTTTCTTT.

The chain's CDR3 is CASSEGQGATNEKLFF. CDR3 nucleotides: TGTGCCAGCAGTGAGGGACAGGGCGCAACTAATGAAAAACTGTTTTTT. This rearrangement joins TRBV6-1 to TRBJ1-4, with 9 bases that match TRBD1. The CDR3 has 16 amino acids. CDR1 MNHNS and CDR2 SASEGT come from the germline V gene. With V trimmed by 3 bases and J by 0 bases, 2 bases remained unmatched.

The table lists this clone with a count of one. The V call is TRBV2, the J call TRBJ1-5; D is uncertain. The length of the CDR3 is 16 residues. CDR1 and CDR2 (germline): SNHLY, FYNNEI. V was shortened by 3 bases and J by 0 bases, with 12 bases between the two germline ends. The CDR3 loop is CASSEGHRNSNQPQHF. The DNA of the CDR3 is TGTGCCAGCAGTGAGGGCCATAGAAATAGCAATCAGCCCCAGCATTTT.

The V call is TRBV18, the J call TRBJ1-2; 11 bases match TRBD1. The germline V gene encodes CDR1 KGHSH and CDR2 LQKENI. The CDR3 length is 17 residues. The V and J ends lost 2 bases and 4 bases, in that order; junction bases with no gene match: 9. In DNA form, the CDR3 reads TGTGCCAGCTCACCAGGGGACAGGGGGATTTTCCGCTATGGCTACACCTTC. It codes for CASSPGDRGIFRYGYTF.

The rearrangement joins TRBV6-5 to TRBJ2-7; 9 nucleotides agree with TRBD1. The V gene's germline CDR1 is MNHEY and CDR2 SVGAGI. The CDR3 length is 13 residues. With 6 bases clipped from V and 0 bases from J, the junction kept 0 bases outside the gene matches. The CDR3 is CASRQGASYEQYV. Written as DNA, the CDR3 is TGTGCCAGCAGACAGGGGGCCTCCTACGAGCAGTACGTC.

The V call is TRBV19, the J call TRBJ2-1; tentatively, D is TRBD1 or TRBD2 (5 bases each). The CDR3 spans 15 residues. The V end was cut by 4 bases, the J end by 7 bases, with 17 bases between. Germline-derived CDR1 and CDR2 are LNHDA and SQIVND (reference sequence). The CDR3 DNA sequence: TGTGCCAGTAGTAGACAGACACGGGATGTGAATGAGCAGTTCTTC. Protein sequence: CASSRQTRDVNEQFF.

This chain joins TRBV4-1 and TRBJ2-1; 9 positions agree with TRBD2. CDR1 MGHRA and CDR2 YSYEKL come from the germline V gene. The V segment lost 4 bases and the J segment 3 bases; nucleotides outside the gene matches: 10. This CDR3 is 17 amino acids long. The DNA of the CDR3 is TGCGCCAGCAGCCTCAGGAGGAGCGGGGGGAACTACAATGAGCAGTTCTTC. Encoded protein: CASSLRRSGGNYNEQFF.

The chain employs TRBV27 and TRBJ1-4; D call uncertain. The CDR3 is 12 residues long. Germline lookup yields CDR1 MNHEY and CDR2 SMNVEV (reference sequence). Trimming cost V 6 bases and J 8 bases, with 10 bases left between them. The CDR3 DNA is TGTGCCAGCAGCTTTGACAACGAAAAACTGTTTTTT. Encoded protein: CASSFDNEKLFF.

V usage is TRBV12-5 and J usage is TRBJ1-1, with D tentatively TRBD1 (5 bases). Germline V CDR1 and CDR2: LGHNT, FRNRAP. Deletions cut 7 bases from V and 5 bases from J, with 11 bases between. The CDR3 runs to 12 residues. The CDR3 coding sequence is TGTGCTAGTGCCGGGGGTAGAACTGAAGCTTTCTTT. As protein: CASAGGRTEAFF.

The count of this clone is one. The chain uses TRBV6-1 and TRBJ2-7; 8 bases are shared with TRBD1. Looked up from germline, CDR1 is MNHNS and CDR2 is SASEGT. J gave up 3 bases and V 6 bases, and 7 bases lay outside the gene matches. The CDR3 is 14 amino acids. The CDR3 is CASSAGGAYYEQYV. CDR3 DNA: TGTGCCAGCAGCGCAGGGGGCGCGTACTACGAGCAGTACGTC.

The CDR3 is CASGRAAGNEQYV. The CDR3 coding sequence is TGTGCCAGCGGGAGGGCTGCCGGGAACGAGCAGTACGTC. The V call is TRBV6-5, the J call TRBJ2-7; 7 nucleotides align to TRBD2. Germline loops: CDR1 MNHEY, CDR2 SVGAGI. The CDR3 covers 13 residues. Trimming took 8 bases from V and 5 from J; bases not matched to a gene: 9.

The gene calls are TRBV27 and TRBJ2-1, with D unclear. The V and J ends lost 6 bases and 1 base respectively, with 4 bases between them. The CDR3 sequence is 12 residues long. Germline values: CDR1 MNHEY, CDR2 SMNVEV (reference sequence). CDR3 region: CASRASYNEQFF. The CDR3 coding sequence is TGTGCCAGCAGGGCGTCCTACAATGAGCAGTTCTTC.

This chain connects TRBV25-1 to TRBJ1-2; D not certain. V dropped 3 bases and J dropped 6 bases, with 2 bases sitting between them. This CDR3 has 10 amino acids. Per germline, CDR1 MGHDK and CDR2 SYGVNS. The DNA for the CDR3 is TGTGCCAGCAGTGAGGATGGCTACACCTTC. Amino acid sequence: CASSEDGYTF.

The chain joins TRBV6-1 to TRBJ1-3; 7 bases are shared with TRBD1. Germline V gene lookup returns CDR1 MNHNS and CDR2 SASEGT. The CDR3 is 13 amino acids. With 6 bases clipped from V and 8 bases from J, the junction kept 7 bases outside the gene matches. The CDR3 spells CASSLTGLHTIYF. In DNA, the CDR3 is TGTGCCAGCAGCCTGACAGGGTTGCACACCATATATTTT.